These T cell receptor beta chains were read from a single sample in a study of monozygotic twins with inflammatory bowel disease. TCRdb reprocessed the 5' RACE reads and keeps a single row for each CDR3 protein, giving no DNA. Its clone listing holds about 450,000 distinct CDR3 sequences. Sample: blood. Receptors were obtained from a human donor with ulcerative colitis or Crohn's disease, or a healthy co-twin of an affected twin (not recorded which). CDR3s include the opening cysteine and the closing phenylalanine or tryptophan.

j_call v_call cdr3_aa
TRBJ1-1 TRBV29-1 CSSEGTSRAEAFF
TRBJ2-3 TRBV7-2 CASSVRSLPPTDTQYF
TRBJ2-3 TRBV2 CASSRSGGAVTDTQYF
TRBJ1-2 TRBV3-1 CASSQEYTAPTF
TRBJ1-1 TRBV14 CASNADGQGGMAFF
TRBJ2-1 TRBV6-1 CASSLGLTGYNEQFF
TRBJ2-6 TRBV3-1 CASSPRHTSGANVLTF
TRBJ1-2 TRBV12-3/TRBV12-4 CASRPTGEYGYTF
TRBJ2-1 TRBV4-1 CASSQDPGQGSYNEQFF
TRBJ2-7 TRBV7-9 CASSSEAYGQYF
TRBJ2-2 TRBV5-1 CASSRGAGFTGELFF
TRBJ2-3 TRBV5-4 CASRGTSGSSTDTQYF
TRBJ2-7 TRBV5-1 CASSLGGQNFYAYEQYF
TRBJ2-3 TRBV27 CASSRTHSTDTQYF
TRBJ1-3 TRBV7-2 CASSRQMSSGNTIYF